Below are 22 T cell receptor beta chains sequenced from a single sample in a study of T-cell reconstitution after alpha-beta-depleted transplantation in children (dated by TCRdb to 2015 to 2016). The protocol used for the library was PCR. TCRdb lists the instrument as Illumina HiSeq 2500. To normalize quantification of the TCRbeta repertoire, the TCR libraries were built with molecular barcoding that relied on unique molecular identifiers. TCRdb redid the processing of the public reads, applying fastp at Q25 and MiXCR, and retained in-frame beta chains. Merged by CDR3 protein, the rows form single entries marked with the most common genes and DNA. In this sample the table shows around 440,000 distinct CDR3 sequences, about 11% of which occur a single time. 2% to 2.5% of the sample goes to the ten largest clones. Taken with the paper, the label for treatment or condition translates to: allogeneic hematopoietic cell transplantation with graft depleted of TCRalphabeta T cells and CD19 B cells.

Material: PBMCs, obtained before TCRalphabeta/CD19-depleted stem cell transplant. The source of these receptors is a child between 2 and 9 years old with inherited bone marrow failure, due to receive a stem cell transplant.

Ten or more counts support this clonotype. The chain has TRBV7-2 and TRBJ2-3, with 12 bases fitting TRBD2. This CDR3 is built from 16 residues. The germline V gene has CDR1 SGHTA and CDR2 FQGNSA. The V and J ends lost 5 bases and 0 bases, in that order; junction bases with no gene match: 3. The CDR3, as DNA: TGTGCCAGCAGCGCTAGCGGGAGGGTGAGCACAGATACGCAGTATTTT. It translates to CASSASGRVSTDTQYF.

This clonotype showed up just a few times. The chain employs TRBV30 and TRBJ2-7, with D possibly matching TRBD2 (5 bases). V lost 0 bases and J 4 bases, leaving 16 bases between the germline ends. The CDR3 runs to 15 residues. From germline, CDR1 is GTSNPN and CDR2 SVGIG (reference sequence). Here the CDR3 DNA reads TGTGCCTGGAGTGTACCTGAGGGCCACCTTTACGAGCAGTACTTC. The encoded protein is CAWSVPEGHLYEQYF. Supplemented by reference TRBV30 and TRBJ2-7, the full variable domain reads SQTIHQWPATLVQPVGSPLSLECTVEGTSNPNLYWYRQAAGRGLQLLFYSVGIGQISSEVPQNLSASRPQDRQFILSSKKLLLSDSGFYLCAWSVPEGHLYEQYFGPGTRLTVT.

For this clonotype: A much larger clone sits a single nucleotide away, making a read error possible. This chain connects TRBV6-1 to TRBJ2-7, with unresolved D. The CDR3 spans 14 residues. Germline V gives CDR1 MNHNS, CDR2 SASEGT. The V end was cut by 6 bases, the J end by 0 bases, with 12 bases between. CDR3 in DNA: TGTGCCAGCAGGCGCCACGCGAACTCCTACGAGCAGTACTTC. It is translated as CASRRHANSYEQYF.

This clonotype was seen ten or more times. The chain employs TRBV5-6 and TRBJ1-6, with D unresolved. The CDR3 is made up of 15 amino acids. V lost 0 bases and J lost 7, with 11 bases in between. In germline, CDR1 is SGHDT, CDR2 YYEEEE. The CDR3 DNA is TGTGCCAGCAGCTTGGAGGACCCTTGGAATTCACCCCTCCACTTT. Residues: CASSLEDPWNSPLHF.

This clonotype was seen ten or more times. The rearrangement links TRBV12-3 or TRBV12-4 to TRBJ1-6; D is uncertain. This CDR3 spans 14 amino acids. Trimming took 6 bases from V and 8 from J, leaving 14 bases between them. Here the CDR3 reads CASRTYIADSPLHF. CDR3 nucleotide sequence: TGTGCCAGCAGGACCTACATCGCCGATTCACCCCTCCACTTT.

This rearrangement joins TRBV28 to TRBJ2-1; TRBD2 might be the D (5 bases). Between the trimmed V and J ends, which lost 1 base and 2 bases, there was a span of 9 bases. This CDR3 has 15 amino acids. Germline-derived CDR1 and CDR2 are MDHEN and SYDVKM. For the CDR3, the DNA is TGTGCCAGCAGTTTATTTCTAGCTACCTACAATGAGCAGTTCTTC. This sequence encodes CASSLFLATYNEQFF.

This clonotype was picked up many times. The J gene is TRBJ2-1, the V gene TRBV5-1; D is unresolved. CDR1 and CDR2 from the germline V gene are SGHRS and YFSETQ. CDR3 length: 13 residues. V lost 4 bases, J lost 5 bases, and 10 bases lay in between. The CDR3 sequence is CASSADPNNEQFF. The DNA for the CDR3 is TGCGCCAGCAGCGCGGACCCAAACAATGAGCAGTTCTTC.

This clonotype has a handful of counts. The chain recombines TRBV7-9 with TRBJ2-1; D gene ambiguous. The germline gives CDR1 SEHNR, CDR2 FQNEAQ (reference sequence). The CDR3 runs 17 residues. Trimming stripped 5 bases from V and 0 bases from J, with 17 bases between. This CDR3 is CASSPPPGVSSYNEQFF. The CDR3 DNA follows: TGTGCCAGCAGCCCACCACCGGGCGTTAGCTCCTACAATGAGCAGTTCTTC.

This clonotype was counted only a few times. This rearrangement joins TRBV7-9 to TRBJ1-2; tentatively, D is TRBD1 (6 bases). Germline CDR1 reads SEHNR; CDR2 reads FQNEAQ (reference sequence). Trimming took 1 base from V and 7 from J, leaving 13 bases between them. The CDR3 spans 14 residues. CDR3 amino acids: CASSLVGGASGYTF. CDR3 in DNA: TGTGCCAGCAGCTTAGTGGGGGGGGCCAGTGGCTACACCTTC. Together with reference TRBV7-9 and TRBJ1-2, the CDR3 gives the full variable domain: DTGVSQNPRHKITKRGQNVTFRCDPISEHNRLYWYRQTLGQGPEFLTYFQNEAQLEKSRLLSDRFSAERPKGSFSTLEIQRTEQGDSAMYLCASSLVGGASGYTFGSGTRLTVV.

This clonotype appeared many times. The chain combines TRBV4-3 with TRBJ2-5; 15 nucleotides align to TRBD2. The germline gives CDR1 LGHNA, CDR2 YSLEER. The J segment lost 4 bases and the V segment lost 1 base, leaving 4 bases of the junction unmatched. The CDR3 is made up of 17 amino acids. CDR3 in DNA: TGCGCCAGCAGCCAAGGGACTAGCGGGAGGGCCATAGAGACCCAGTACTTC. This translates into CASSQGTSGRAIETQYF.

The chain couples TRBV7-2 to TRBJ2-1; 11 bases are shared with TRBD2. The CDR3 length is 15 residues. V was clipped by 3 bases and J by 5 bases; unmatched bases: 3. CDR1 is SGHTA, CDR2 FQGNSA, per germline. The CDR3 spells CASSFTSGGDNEQFF. Here the CDR3 DNA reads TGTGCCAGCAGCTTTACTAGCGGGGGAGACAATGAGCAGTTCTTC.

The chain uses TRBV30 and TRBJ2-3; D is ambiguous. Germline-derived CDR1 and CDR2 are GTSNPN and SVGIG (reference sequence). V was pared by 0 bases and J by 2 bases, with 18 bases between. This CDR3 has 17 amino acids. The CDR3 bases are TGTGCCTGGAGTGTACAGTGGCCCAAAGATCTCACAGATACGCAGTATTTT. This encodes CAWSVQWPKDLTDTQYF.

This clonotype showed up many times. CDR3 protein: CSARSAHAGELFF. The CDR3, as DNA: TGCAGTGCTAGGTCCGCCCACGCAGGGGAGCTGTTTTTT. The rearrangement joins TRBV20-1 to TRBJ2-2; D not certain. The CDR3 has 13 amino acids. The germline V gene has CDR1 DFQATT and CDR2 SNEGSKA (reference sequence). Trimming removed 3 bases at V and 8 bases at J, with 13 bases between.

The table lists this clonotype with many counts. The chain carries TRBV7-2 and TRBJ2-7, with 12 bases matching TRBD2. The CDR3 spans 15 residues. J gave up 5 bases and V 4 bases, and 6 bases lay outside the gene matches. In germline, CDR1 is SGHTA, CDR2 FQGNSA. This CDR3 is CASSSRLAGADEQYF. For the CDR3, the DNA is TGTGCCAGCAGCTCAAGACTAGCGGGAGCGGACGAGCAGTACTTC.

Written as DNA, the CDR3 is TGTGCCTGGAGTGTACTCTATGAGCAGTTCTTC. It translates to CAWSVLYEQFF. The rearrangement links TRBV30 to TRBJ2-1, with no clear D. Trimming removed 0 bases at V and 8 bases at J, with 5 bases between. In germline, CDR1 is GTSNPN, CDR2 SVGIG (reference sequence). This CDR3 spans 11 amino acids.

As concerns this clonotype: A much larger clone lies one base from this, so it may be a read error. The rearrangement links TRBV29-1 to TRBJ2-4; D tentatively fits TRBD1 or TRBD2 (5 bases each). Trimming cost V 1 base and J 10 bases, with 20 bases left between them. In germline, CDR1 is SQVTM, CDR2 ANQGSEA. The CDR3 has 15 residues. The CDR3: CSVEARRQGKWIQYF. The CDR3 DNA sequence: TGCAGCGTTGAAGCTCGGAGGCAGGGCAAGTGGATTCAGTACTTC.

Ten or more counts support this clonotype. The chain joins TRBV15 to TRBJ2-5; a weak D match, TRBD2 (6 bases). Germline CDR1 reads LNHNV; CDR2 reads YYDKDF (reference sequence). This CDR3 contains 15 residues. Trimming took 1 base from V and 4 from J, leaving 13 bases between them. The DNA for the CDR3 is TGTGCCACCAGCAGAGGACTAGGAGGGGCAGAGACCCAGTACTTC. Translation gives CATSRGLGGAETQYF.

This clonotype occurred a few times. The chain uses TRBV7-9 and TRBJ2-5, with a tentative D call TRBD1 (6 bases). This CDR3 comprises 15 residues. Germline CDR1 SEHNR, CDR2 FQNEAQ (reference sequence). The V end was cut by 6 bases, the J end by 1 base, with 15 bases between. The CDR3 loop is CASSVATGAQETQYF. The CDR3 nucleotides are TGTGCCAGCAGTGTCGCGACAGGAGCCCAAGAGACCCAGTACTTC.

This clonotype was recorded at least ten times. The J gene is TRBJ2-1, the V gene TRBV2; D ambiguous. The CDR3 extends over 14 amino acids. Germline CDR1 SNHLY, CDR2 FYNNEI. Trimming took off 5 bases at V and 4 bases at J, with 12 bases between the two ends. Here the CDR3 DNA reads TGTGCCAGCAGTCGAGACCCGGAATACAATGAGCAGTTCTTC. This codes for CASSRDPEYNEQFF.

Ten or more counts support this clonotype. V usage is TRBV12-3 or TRBV12-4 and J usage is TRBJ1-2; D possibly corresponds to TRBD1 (6 bases). With 6 bases removed from V and 0 bases from J, the gap between germline ends came to 14 bases. The CDR3 sequence is 15 residues long. The CDR3 is CASRRAGAANYGYTF. The CDR3 region has the DNA TGTGCCAGCAGGCGCGCGGGGGCCGCTAACTATGGCTACACCTTC.

This clonotype was seen repeatedly, ten times or more. The rearrangement links TRBV7-2 to TRBJ2-2; D gene ambiguous. V was clipped by 5 bases and J by 4 bases, with 8 bases between them. The germline CDR1 and CDR2 sequences are SGHTA and FQGNSA. The CDR3 length is 13 residues. The CDR3 DNA reads as TGTGCCAGCAGCCCGGACCTCACCGGGGAGCTGTTTTTT. The encoded protein is CASSPDLTGELFF.

This clonotype was found many times. V usage is TRBV5-1 and J usage is TRBJ2-2; 8 bases fit TRBD1. Germline values: CDR1 SGHRS, CDR2 YFSETQ. The J segment lost 4 bases and the V segment lost 2 bases, leaving 4 bases of the junction unmatched. The CDR3 spans 15 residues. The CDR3 is CASSLGQGGTGELFF. As DNA, the CDR3 is TGCGCCAGCAGCTTAGGACAGGGAGGCACCGGGGAGCTGTTTTTT.